This T cell receptor (beta chain) appears in the sequencing data of a study of T cells in Graves' hyperthyroidism and ophthalmopathy. Graves' hyperthyroidism qualified as stable when ophthalmopathy did not progress within 18 months. Patients aged 18 to 65 had newly diagnosed hyperthyroidism that had lasted under 2 months. Diagnoses were made from clinical symptoms, serum measures (thyroxine and TRAb), thyroid ultrasound and orbital computed tomography. The ends were cut back, 1 base at V and 1 base at J, with 8 bases in the middle. CDR1 and CDR2 from the germline V gene are SGHVS and FQNEAQ. The CDR3 has 14 amino acids. RNA transcripts were the template for amplifying TCR beta CDR3 regions. TCR CDR3 regions were first amplified by RT-PCR with HTBI primers. TCRdb processed the multiplex PCR reads anew with MiXCR; each CDR3 protein has one entry. The table records some 510,000 distinct CDR3 sequences, about 20% of them present only once.

The V gene is TRBV7-8, the J gene TRBJ2-7, with D unclear. This clonotype was obtained from a man aged 18 to 30 with Graves' hyperthyroidism. Sequenced sample: blood. This CDR3 reads CASSLGAHSYEQYF. DNA of the CDR3: TGTGCCAGCAGCTTAGGGGCCCATTCCTACGAGCAGTACTTC.